This T cell receptor (beta chain) stems from a study of blood T cell repertoires in COVID-19. The germline gives CDR1 LNHDA, CDR2 SQIVND (reference sequence). After removal of 5 bases from V and 3 bases from J, the junction contained 6 bases not matched to a gene. CDR3 length: 15 residues. Measured with immunoSEQ multiplex PCR; TCRdb has only the in-frame clones, and not every one. The table records about 35,000 clones, 80% to 90% of them present only once. This sequence was found in a man aged 50-60 years with acute or convalescent COVID-19. J is TRBJ2-3 and V is TRBV19; 9 bases fit TRBD2. Material for sequencing was peripheral blood. CDR3 protein: CASSPGLAETDTQYF. The CDR3 DNA reads as TGTGCCAGTAGTCCGGGACTAGCCGAAACAGATACGCAGTATTTT.